The 7 T cell receptor beta chains in this list originate from one sample, sequenced in a study of T cell changes during pregnancy in multiple sclerosis. Assay: immunoSEQ multiplex PCR; the TCRdb copy retains only in-frame clones and omits some. The sample consists of tens of thousands of clones, 91% of them appearing once. This sample comprised peripheral blood, obtained after pregnancy. Receptor source: a female donor in good health, enrolled as a control in a pregnancy study.

This chain uses TRBV14 with TRBJ1-1; TRBD1 is a possible D gene (5 bases). The V and J ends lost 1 base and 4 bases respectively, with 10 bases between them. Germline V gives CDR1 SGHDN, CDR2 FVKESK. The CDR3 has 14 residues. The CDR3: CASSQAWGGTEAFF. The CDR3 nucleotides read TGTGCCAGCAGCCAAGCATGGGGGGGCACTGAAGCTTTCTTT.

This chain joins TRBV7-8 and TRBJ1-2; TRBD1 matches at 7 bases. Germline lookup yields CDR1 SGHVS and CDR2 FQNEAQ. The CDR3 runs to 13 residues. Unmatched junction bases numbered 1, after V lost 4 bases and J lost 2 bases. CDR3 bases: TGTGCCAGCAGCTCGGGACAGAACTATGGCTACACCTTC. It codes for CASSSGQNYGYTF.

The CDR3 nucleotides are TGTGCCAGCAGTTACGGAGGGGGGGACCACAATGAGCAGTTCTTC. Protein product: CASSYGGGDHNEQFF. The rearrangement joins TRBV6-6 to TRBJ2-1, with D possibly TRBD2 on 7 matching bases. V was trimmed by 2 bases and J by 5 bases, leaving 13 bases between them. CDR3 length equals 15 residues. Per germline, CDR1 MNHNY and CDR2 SVGAGI (reference sequence).

V gene TRBV20-1 combines with J gene TRBJ2-1, with D maybe TRBD1 (5 bases). The CDR3 has 11 amino acids. From germline, CDR1 is DFQATT and CDR2 SNEGSKA (reference sequence). Trimming removed 4 bases at V and 13 bases at J, with 14 bases between. CDR3 in amino acids: CSATDTPAQFF. Here the CDR3 DNA reads TGCAGTGCTACGGACACCCCGGCCCAGTTCTTC.

The chain is built from TRBV30 and TRBJ2-1, with D tentatively TRBD2 (6 bases). The germline V gene has CDR1 GTSNPN and CDR2 SVGIG (reference sequence). V lost 3 bases and J lost 4, with 16 bases in between. The CDR3 has 15 amino acids. The CDR3 nucleotides are TGTGCCTGGAGGTGGGGGGAATGGTTTTACAATGAGCAGTTCTTC. This sequence encodes CAWRWGEWFYNEQFF.

CDR3 DNA: TGTGCCAGCAGTTACTCGAGGGCGTCAGAGGATACGCAGTATTTT. It specifies CASSYSRASEDTQYF. The chain joins TRBV6-5 to TRBJ2-3; tentative D call: TRBD2 (5 bases). Trimming took 0 bases from V and 6 from J, leaving 13 bases between them. The CDR3 totals 15 residues. Germline values: CDR1 MNHEY, CDR2 SVGAGI.

This chain joins TRBV5-6 and TRBJ1-2, with 10 bases matching TRBD1. V was clipped by 2 bases and J by 3 bases; unmatched bases: 10. This CDR3 is 17 amino acids long. The V gene's germline CDR1 is SGHDT and CDR2 YYEEEE. The CDR3 DNA follows: TGTGCCAGCAGCTTAGACAGGGGGCGTTGGGATCACTATGGCTACACCTTC. The encoded protein is CASSLDRGRWDHYGYTF.